This T cell receptor beta chain is from a study of CD8 T cells in Susac syndrome (dated by TCRdb to between 2019 and 2020). Regarding the study in general: Whether CD8+ T cell activation and differentiation in Susac syndrome was antigen driven was tested using repertoire sequencing. What the research found in general, with its limitations: The number of individuals in the TCR sequencing and HLA analysis was recognized as being relatively small.

RNA was extracted using the RNeasy kit, and roughly 0.45 to 1 microgram was reverse transcribed with random hexamers. TCR beta CDR3 regions were amplified with the immunoSEQ multiplex PCR assay covering 54 Vbeta and 13 Jbeta segments. PCR amplification bias was corrected by using a synthetic template baseline for primer optimization and computational correction. The authors' pipeline ran thus. Reads were annotated to V, D and J genes according to IMGT and were analyzed with immunoSEQ Analyzer, with only productive sequences retained. Clonality was calculated as one minus the Shannon entropy normalized by log2 of the number of productive unique sequences. For each patient and control, public and private clones were evaluated among the 100 most prevalent clones. Clones were defined as Susac-specific if absent from the healthy and MS cohorts, from approximately 1,100 published viral clones and from other ImmuneACCESS disease sequences. TCRdb itself trimmed the public reads at Q25 with fastp, ran MiXCR and retained productive beta chains. When rows share a CDR3 protein, they turn into one entry using the most common DNA and genes. The V and J calls, along with clone size, are taken from TCRdb and not from the paper's own processing. The sample table lists fewer than 150,000 distinct CDR3 sequences, 90% to 95% of them with a count of one. The leading ten clones occupy about 0.09% of the sample.

With regard to this clonotype: Its specific antigen is unknown. No much larger clone exists at a distance of one base, and base qualities are not known.

CDR1 and CDR2 are drawn from the germline V gene: SGHNT, YENEEA. The CDR3 covers 15 residues, taking in both the cysteine and the phenylalanine. Just the 45-base CDR3 DNA is kept, in frame starting at base 1. V is pared back by 1 base and J by 1 base, with 7 bases lying between the germline termini. Peripheral blood CD8+ and CD4+ T cells from healthy donors, Susac syndrome patients and multiple sclerosis patients were profiled by high-throughput TCR beta sequencing. The multiple sclerosis controls were treatment-naive patients who had stable or active relapsing-remitting disease and met the revised McDonald criteria. Bulk CD8+ and CD4+ T cells were purified magnetically by negative isolation, whereas CD8+ TEMRA cells were enriched by FACS. Blood was drawn into EDTA tubes, processed within 24 hours, and PBMCs were isolated by density gradient centrifugation. PBMCs intended for TCR sequencing were cryopreserved in liquid nitrogen and were subsequently thawed in a 37 degrees C water bath. Purity of sorted or isolated CD4+, CD8+ and CD8+ TEMRA cells was at least 90%.

The sequence was collected from a human donor with multiple sclerosis. This chain is built from TRBV11-3 and TRBJ2-2, and the D gene may be TRBD2, 5 bases matching. The specimen sequenced was CD4+ T cells from PBMCs. The DNA sequence reads TGTGCCAGCAGCTTAGGTGGAGGGAACACCGGGGAGCTGTTTTTT. It translates to CASSLGGGNTGELFF.